The 32 T cell receptor beta chains in this list originate from one sample, sequenced in a study of blood T cell repertoires in COVID-19. TCRdb keeps only in-frame clones here, not all; method: immunoSEQ multiplex PCR. The sample holds around 280,000 clones, about 86% seen once. The sequenced sample was peripheral blood. The receptors derive from a woman aged 25 to 39 who had recovered from COVID-19.

The chain uses TRBV2 and TRBJ2-7; D not certain. The CDR3 totals 15 residues. V lost 6 bases to trimming and J lost 0 bases, with 15 bases between them. Germline V gene data show CDR1 as SNHLY and CDR2 as FYNNEI. This CDR3 reads CASRGIQEGSYEQYF. CDR3 nucleotides: TGTGCCAGCAGGGGTATCCAGGAAGGCTCCTACGAGCAGTACTTC. Supplemented by reference TRBV2 and TRBJ2-7, the full variable domain reads EPEVTQTPSHQVTQMGQEVILRCVPISNHLYFYWYRQILGQKVEFLVSFYNNEISEKSEIFDDQFSVERPDGSNFTLKIRSTKLEDSAMYFCASRGIQEGSYEQYFGPGTRLTVT.

The CDR3 reads CASRRSGVTGNTIYF. The CDR3 DNA sequence: TGTGCCAGCAGGAGATCAGGGGTAACTGGAAACACCATATATTTT. The chain links TRBV27 to TRBJ1-3; D possibly corresponds to TRBD1 (6 bases). The ends were cut back, 6 bases at V and 2 bases at J, with 14 bases in the middle. The CDR3 is 15 residues long. Germline CDR1 MNHEY, CDR2 SMNVEV (reference sequence).

The genes are TRBV30 and TRBJ1-2; 8 bases are shared with TRBD1. The germline gives CDR1 GTSNPN, CDR2 SVGIG (reference sequence). V dropped 0 bases and J dropped 8; count of bases not matched to a gene: 8. The CDR3 has 14 amino acids. The CDR3 spells CAWSVGRGTGGYTF. The DNA of the CDR3 is TGTGCCTGGAGTGTCGGAAGGGGGACAGGAGGCTACACCTTC.

The V and J genes are TRBV5-6 and TRBJ2-1; possibly TRBD2 for D (6 bases). The germline V and J ends were trimmed by 4 bases and 4 bases, with 12 bases remaining between them. Looked up from germline, CDR1 is SGHDT and CDR2 is YYEEEE. The CDR3 is 14 amino acids. As DNA, the CDR3 is TGTGCCAGCAGCGGGGAGGCGTTATACAATGAGCAGTTCTTC. It specifies CASSGEALYNEQFF. The complete variable domain, with remaining parts taken from reference TRBV5-6 and TRBJ2-1, reads DAGVTQSPTHLIKTRGQQVTLRCSPKSGHDTVSWYQQALGQGPQFIFQYYEEEERQRGNFPDRFSGHQFPNYSSELNVNALLLGDSALYLCASSGEALYNEQFFGPGTRLTVL.

The chain is built from TRBV11-2 and TRBJ2-1, with TRBD2 identical over 9 bases. Looked up from germline, CDR1 is SGHAT and CDR2 is FQNNGV. The junction had 7 bases not matched to a gene; V was cut back by 1 base and J by 3 bases. This CDR3 region has 17 residues. The CDR3 coding sequence is TGTGCCAGCAGCTTAGGGCCGGCGGGGGGGGACTACAATGAGCAGTTCTTC. It is translated as CASSLGPAGGDYNEQFF.

J is TRBJ1-2 and V is TRBV28; TRBD1 matches 11 bases. V dropped 3 bases and J dropped 7; count of bases not matched to a gene: 7. The CDR3 runs 15 residues. Germline-derived CDR1 and CDR2 are MDHEN and SYDVKM. CDR3 residues: CASSLGDRGLGGYTF. The CDR3, as DNA: TGTGCCAGCAGTTTGGGGGACAGGGGGTTGGGTGGCTACACCTTC.

The rearrangement uses TRBV11-1 and TRBJ2-3, with D tentatively TRBD2 (5 bases). The CDR3 length is 16 residues. Germline V gene data show CDR1 as SGHAT and CDR2 as FQDESV (reference sequence). Trimming shortened V by 8 bases and J by 3 bases, and 21 bases separated the two germline ends. CDR3 sequence: CASSTGGLAQTDTQYF. The CDR3 DNA sequence: TGTGCCAGCTCTACCGGCGGGCTAGCCCAGACAGATACGCAGTATTTT.

J is TRBJ2-2 and V is TRBV21-1; TRBD2 was called by the table and not checked on the DNA. TRBV21-1 is a pseudogene segment. The CDR3 has 16 residues. CDR3 region: CASSKSEGNDTGELFF. CDR3 DNA sequence: TGTGCCAGCAGCAAATCCGAGGGAAACGACACCGGGGAGCTGTTTTTT.

As for this clone: An end of the junction does not agree with germline; a read error may underlie this. The gene calls are TRBV3-1 (or the pseudogene TRBV3-2) and TRBJ1-2, with 7 positions matching TRBD1. CDR3 length equals 12 residues. The germline gives CDR1 LGHDT, CDR2 YNNKEL (reference sequence). CDR3 in amino acids: CASSLERGGCTF. DNA of the CDR3: TGTGCCAGCAGCCTGGAACGAGGGGGCTGCACCTTC.

The V and J genes are TRBV5-6 and TRBJ1-1; TRBD1 matches 10 bases. The germline CDR1 and CDR2 sequences are SGHDT and YYEEEE. The V gene end was trimmed by 3 bases and the J gene end by 0 bases; junction bases not matched to a gene: 5. The CDR3 length is 16 residues. DNA for the CDR3: TGTGCCAGCAGCTGGGGGACAGGGGTCGTGAACACTGAAGCTTTCTTT. Translation: CASSWGTGVVNTEAFF.

V and J are TRBV24-1 and TRBJ2-1; 9 positions agree with TRBD1. Trimming at V came to 7 bases and at J to 8 bases, leaving 5 bases not matched to a gene. The germline CDR1 and CDR2 sequences are KGHDR and SFDVKD. The CDR3 sequence is 13 residues long. Here the CDR3 DNA reads TGTGCCACCAGAGGGGACAGGGACGATGAGCAGTTCTTC. Amino acids: CATRGDRDDEQFF.

V usage is TRBV19 and J usage is TRBJ2-1; 10 nucleotides agree with TRBD2. The CDR3 totals 14 residues. Germline V CDR1 and CDR2: LNHDA, SQIVND (reference sequence). V shed 7 bases, J shed 2 bases, and the junction held 2 bases outside the gene matches. The CDR3 sequence is CASTLAGPYNEQFF. The CDR3 DNA follows: TGTGCCAGTACACTAGCGGGGCCCTACAATGAGCAGTTCTTC.

The chain combines TRBV6-4 with TRBJ2-5; 10 bases map to TRBD1. Germline-derived CDR1 and CDR2 are MRHNA and SNTAGT. The V and J ends lost 2 bases and 1 base, in that order; junction bases with no gene match: 1. The CDR3 sequence is 15 residues long. For the CDR3, the DNA is TGTGCCAGCAGTGACAGGACAGGGGGCCAAGAGACCCAGTACTTC. Its translation is CASSDRTGGQETQYF.

This chain joins TRBV2 and TRBJ1-1; perhaps TRBD1 as D (6 bases). The V gene lost 4 bases and the J gene lost 2 bases, with 11 bases spanning the gap. Germline V gene data show CDR1 as SNHLY and CDR2 as FYNNEI. The CDR3 length is 14 residues. CDR3 DNA sequence: TGTGCCAGCAGTGCGACAGGAGGAAACACTGAAGCTTTCTTT. The encoded protein is CASSATGGNTEAFF.

The gene calls are TRBV4-1 and TRBJ2-5; D is uncertain. The CDR3 is 12 residues long. Per germline, CDR1 MGHRA and CDR2 YSYEKL. Trimming stripped 3 bases from V and 5 bases from J, with 7 bases between. CDR3 protein: CASSHEEETQYF. CDR3 bases: TGCGCCAGCAGCCATGAAGAGGAGACCCAGTACTTC.

In the case of this clone: A read error may produce the germline difference seen at one junction end. The gene calls are TRBV7-7 and TRBJ2-3; TRBD1 agrees at 9 bases. CDR1 is SSHAT and CDR2 is FNYEAQ in the germline V gene (reference sequence). This CDR3 is 15 amino acids long. Here the CDR3 reads CASSKRDRATDTQYF. CDR3 in DNA: TGTGCTAGCAGCAAACGGGACAGGGCCACAGATACGCAGTATTTT.

Here the CDR3 reads CASIRTGLAFDEQFF. The CDR3 DNA sequence: TGTGCCAGCATCAGGACAGGACTAGCGTTTGATGAGCAGTTCTTC. This chain links TRBV2 with TRBJ2-1; TRBD2 agrees at 9 bases. CDR1 and CDR2 (germline): SNHLY, FYNNEI. The V gene end was trimmed by 7 bases and the J gene end by 8 bases; junction bases not matched to a gene: 12. This CDR3 is 15 amino acids long.

The chain recombines TRBV28 with TRBJ2-3, with D hard to call. CDR1 is MDHEN, CDR2 SYDVKM, per germline. The CDR3 runs 15 residues. V lost 3 bases and J 5 bases, leaving 15 bases between the germline ends. CDR3 in amino acids: CASSFLRNQIDTQYF. Written as DNA, the CDR3 is TGTGCCAGCAGTTTTCTGCGGAATCAGATAGATACGCAGTATTTT.

This chain joins TRBV27 and TRBJ1-5; D remains unclear. Germline CDR1 is MNHEY and CDR2 is SMNVEV (reference sequence). The CDR3 runs to 13 residues. Trimming removed 5 bases from V and 1 base from J, with 6 bases in between. The CDR3 DNA sequence: TGTGCCAGCAGTACAGAGAGCAATCAGCCCCAGCATTTT. As protein: CASSTESNQPQHF.

V gene TRBV5-1 combines with J gene TRBJ1-4; TRBD1 agrees at 10 bases. With 5 bases clipped from V and 6 bases from J, the junction kept 4 bases outside the gene matches. This CDR3 region has 14 residues. Per the germline V gene, CDR1 is SGHRS and CDR2 is YFSETQ. The CDR3 loop reads CASRSGTGDEKLFF. In DNA form, the CDR3 reads TGCGCCAGCAGATCCGGGACAGGGGATGAAAAACTGTTTTTT.

The J gene is TRBJ2-7, the V gene TRBV18; 7 positions agree with TRBD1. The germline gives CDR1 KGHSH, CDR2 LQKENI. CDR3 length equals 14 residues. Trimming removed 3 bases from V and 3 bases from J; junction bases left unmatched: 5. The CDR3 nucleotides read TGTGCCAGCTCACCTTCCCGGGACAGCTACGAGCAGTACTTC. This sequence encodes CASSPSRDSYEQYF.

The count of this clone is one. Different DNA sequences within this sample yield the same CDR3. The chain carries TRBV6-5 and TRBJ2-7; TRBD1 agrees at 8 bases. This CDR3 is 14 amino acids long. V shed 0 bases, J shed 3 bases, and the junction held 1 base outside the gene matches. Germline V gene sequence: CDR1 MNHEY, CDR2 SVGAGI. CDR3 sequence: CASSYSGTGYEQYF. CDR3 DNA: TGTGCCAGCAGTTACTCGGGGACAGGCTACGAGCAGTACTTC.

The chain employs TRBV27 and TRBJ2-7; 9 bases are a match to TRBD1. This CDR3 is built from 15 residues. V was pared by 6 bases and J by 1 base, with 7 bases of the junction left unmatched. CDR1 is MNHEY, CDR2 SMNVEV, per germline (reference sequence). The CDR3 sequence: CASSLTGQGSYEQYF. CDR3 DNA sequence: TGTGCCAGCAGCTTAACCGGACAGGGGTCCTACGAGCAGTACTTC.

This chain connects TRBV19 to TRBJ2-2, with TRBD1 matching over 10 bases. Trimming removed 7 bases from V and 3 bases from J; junction bases left unmatched: 5. The germline CDR1 and CDR2 sequences are LNHDA and SQIVND (reference sequence). This CDR3 spans 15 amino acids. This CDR3 reads CASTRDRGDTGELFF. Here the CDR3 DNA reads TGTGCCAGTACTCGGGACAGGGGAGACACCGGGGAGCTGTTTTTT.

The V call is TRBV7-9, the J call TRBJ2-7; D not resolved. V was shortened by 4 bases and J by 3 bases, with 13 bases between the two germline ends. Per the germline V gene, CDR1 is SEHNR and CDR2 is FQNEAQ (reference sequence). This CDR3 region has 14 residues. In nucleotides, the CDR3 is TGTGCCAGCAGCTCGCGGAGCGACCACTACGAGCAGTACTTC. As protein: CASSSRSDHYEQYF.

This clone was observed a single time. The V and J genes are TRBV6-5 and TRBJ1-4; D perhaps matches TRBD1 (6 bases). V was trimmed by 6 bases and J by 1 base, leaving 6 bases between them. Germline V gives CDR1 MNHEY, CDR2 SVGAGI. The length of the CDR3 is 13 residues. In DNA, the CDR3 is TGTGCCAGCAGGGACAGAACTAATGAAAAACTGTTTTTT. Protein: CASRDRTNEKLFF.

This clone has just one count. The chain is built from TRBV9 and TRBJ2-3; 9 positions match TRBD1. The CDR3 length is 16 residues. The J segment lost 5 bases and the V segment lost 2 bases, leaving 9 bases of the junction unmatched. CDR1 is SGDLS, CDR2 YYNGEE, per germline. DNA of the CDR3: TGTGCCAGCAGCGTCCATGCGGGACAGGGTCTAGATACGCAGTATTTT. This codes for CASSVHAGQGLDTQYF.

In its sample, this clone was seen a few times. This rearrangement joins TRBV27 to TRBJ2-1; 7 nucleotides align to TRBD1. The CDR3 covers 13 residues. Germline CDR1 is MNHEY and CDR2 is SMNVEV (reference sequence). J lost 8 bases, V lost 8 bases, and 9 bases had no gene match. Written as DNA, the CDR3 is TGTGCCAGCTCAGGGGGTAGCGTACATGAGCAGTTCTTC. Translated, it gives CASSGGSVHEQFF.

The chain carries TRBV5-6 and TRBJ1-1; 7 bases are a match to TRBD1. The CDR3 is 15 amino acids. Germline V gene data show CDR1 as SGHDT and CDR2 as YYEEEE. With 2 bases clipped from V and 4 bases from J, the junction kept 8 bases outside the gene matches. CDR3 nucleotide sequence: TGTGCCAGCAGCTTACAGGGGTATATTGGCACTGAAGCTTTCTTT. Its protein is CASSLQGYIGTEAFF.

This clone was seen only once. This chain connects TRBV2 to TRBJ2-5, with a weak D call TRBD2 (6 bases). The ends were cut back, 7 bases at V and 4 bases at J, with 13 bases in the middle. The length of the CDR3 is 13 residues. CDR1 and CDR2 from the germline V gene are SNHLY and FYNNEI. The CDR3 coding sequence is TGTGCCAGCAACGGGGGTCGGTTAGAGACCCAGTACTTC. Encoded protein: CASNGGRLETQYF.

V and J are TRBV6-6 and TRBJ1-5; D call uncertain. The germline V gene has CDR1 MNHNY and CDR2 SVGAGI (reference sequence). The CDR3 consists of 14 residues. The V and J ends lost 7 bases and 2 bases respectively, with 12 bases between them. CDR3 coding DNA: TGTGCCAGCACCTTCCCCCTCGGCAATCAGCCCCAGCATTTT. Its translation is CASTFPLGNQPQHF.

The rearrangement joins TRBV7-8 to TRBJ2-7; the D gene is possibly TRBD1 (6 bases). CDR1 is SGHVS, CDR2 FQNEAQ, per germline. Trimming shortened V by 2 bases and J by 1 base, and 9 bases separated the two germline ends. The CDR3 is made up of 14 amino acids. CDR3 amino acids: CASSLTGKSYEQYF. CDR3 bases: TGTGCCAGCAGCTTAACAGGGAAATCCTACGAGCAGTACTTC.